This TCR beta chain was profiled in a study of blood T cell repertoires in COVID-19. For the study at large: COVID-19 samples from acute and convalescent phases originated in the United States, Italy and Spain. T cells, B-cell-depleted T cells, or PBMCs supplied cDNA or gDNA.

In the original processing: Reference gene primer amplification in the assay estimated nucleated cell counts. TCRdb's copy holds only in-frame clones and misses some; the assay was immunoSEQ multiplex PCR. The V and J calls and clone size are taken from that table; D and trimming were inferred from the DNA. The repertoire includes fewer than 110,000 clones, over 65% of them detected once, and more than 10% sits in the top ten. From germline, CDR1 is MDHEN and CDR2 SYDVKM. Trimming left V 6 bases short and J 3 bases short, with 14 bases between. The CDR3 has 14 amino acids. The chain uses TRBV28 and TRBJ1-2; D unclear. This TCR was sampled from a human donor in a cohort sampled during active COVID-19. Material for sequencing was peripheral blood. CDR3 loop: CASRESGVDYGYTF. The CDR3 nucleotides read TGTGCCAGCAGAGAGTCCGGTGTTGACTATGGCTACACCTTC.